This T cell receptor (beta chain) was sequenced in a study of blood T cell repertoires in COVID-19. Study at large: Researchers got acute and convalescent COVID-19 samples from the United States, Italy and Spain. In each case, the material was cDNA or gDNA derived from T cells, B-cell-depleted T cells, or PBMCs.

In the authors' methods: Quantification of nucleated cells was approximated via reference gene primer amplification. The table came from immunoSEQ multiplex PCR; TCRdb's copy has only in-frame clones and leaves some out. Clone size and the V and J calls come from that table; the DNA yielded D and trimming. The data hold about 190,000 clones, with around 84% observed a single time. This clone was detected only once. The clonotype comes from a human donor in a cohort sampled during active COVID-19. The specimen was peripheral blood.

CDR3 DNA: TGTGCCAGCAGCCCCCGGCTAGCGGGAGTGGATGAGCAGTTCTTC. Protein sequence: CASSPRLAGVDEQFF. This chain joins TRBV7-6 and TRBJ2-1, with 10 bases lining up with TRBD2. V gave up 5 bases and J gave up 8 bases; unmatched junction bases: 9. This CDR3 is 15 amino acids long. Germline V gene lookup returns CDR1 SGHVS and CDR2 FNYEAQ.